This TCR beta chain was sequenced in a study of cytomegalovirus exposure and HLA in healthy donors. This clone was counted a few times. The CDR3 spans 18 residues. V dropped 3 bases and J dropped 3; count of bases not matched to a gene: 13. Germline-derived CDR1 and CDR2 are LNHDA and SQIVND (reference sequence). Researchers ran the PCR with 60 Vbeta and 13 Jbeta primers. Sequencing was performed with immunoSEQ multiplex PCR; in TCRdb, only in-frame clones are kept and a portion is missing. Among 150,000 to 200,000 clones, around 82% were seen once, and the ten largest hold 2% to 3%. Material for sequencing was PBMCs. The origin of this receptor is a woman aged 25 to 45 in good health and CMV-seropositive. The chain links TRBV19 to TRBJ2-2; 7 bases map to TRBD1. CDR3 sequence (DNA): TGTGCCAGTAGTATTCGTTCTCCGGGACAGAGTTACACCGGGGAGCTGTTTTTT. Protein product: CASSIRSPGQSYTGELFF.